This T cell receptor beta chain was sequenced during a study of PD-1 blockade in classical Hodgkin lymphoma (dated by TCRdb to the early 2020s). For the study in its entirety: Nivolumab dosing was 3 mg/kg intravenously every 2 weeks, continuing until either disease progression or unacceptable toxicity. A peripheral blood immune signature of response to PD-1 blockade in classical Hodgkin lymphoma was defined using TCR beta sequencing and CyTOF.

The Qiagen DNeasy kit was used to extract genomic DNA from unsorted PBMCs and from the negatively selected CD4+ and CD8+ fractions. Using primers that anneal to V and J segments, immunoSEQ multiplex PCR amplified the TCR beta CDR3 regions. A synthetic immune receptor repertoire was used to minimize amplification bias, and remaining bias was computationally removed after sequencing. Regarding the original processing steps: Repertoire diversity was quantified as the Shannon entropy index using custom Python scripts. Unsorted, CD4+ and CD8+ repertoires were examined separately, except in combined analyses, for which CD4+ and CD8+ sequences were merged in silico. Clonal expansion was defined as a frequency increase of at least 2-fold after treatment compared with C1D1, and clones undetected at baseline were assigned a pseudocount of 0.5. Clones with 0 or 1 copy at C1D1 were defined as singleton clones, while clones with 2 or more copies were defined as non-singleton clones. Clones expanded in unsorted samples were assigned a CD4+, CD8+ or unknown annotation through matching of protein sequences in sorted samples from the same patient. Wilcoxon tests on paired samples were used to test diversity changes from C1D1 to C4D1. TCRdb's version of the immuneACCESS table is confined to in-frame rearrangements and falls short of the full clone set. An unresolved V gene accounts for under half of the shortfall where checked; the remainder is of unknown origin. V, J and clone size derive from that table, while D and trimming were established from the DNA sequence. In all, the sample holds 70,000 to 85,000 clones, and 93% of those were seen once. The top ten constitute 6.5% to 8% of the sample.

This specimen's time point label, per the study, means: cycle 1 day 1 (C1D1), immediately before nivolumab initiation. Every trial patient had relapsed after autologous stem cell transplantation, and cohorts A, B and C differed in prior brentuximab vedotin exposure. The trial cohort comprised about 60 patients with relapsed/refractory classical Hodgkin lymphoma whose best overall responses were complete response, partial response or progressive disease. In the multi-cohort phase II CheckMate 205 trial, trial patients received single-agent nivolumab. An independent review committee assessed best overall response by applying the 2007 International Working Group response criteria. Trial PBMCs were obtained immediately prior to nivolumab initiation (C1D1) and on therapy at cycle 2 day 1 and cycle 4 day 1. Peripheral blood was collected in 8 mL Vacutainer Cell Preparation Tubes, from which PBMCs were isolated by centrifugation and then cryopreserved.

Relative to germline, V is missing 6 bases and J is missing 4 bases, with 25 bases of the junction outside any gene match. The germline V gene (reference sequence) provides CDR1 MNHEY and CDR2 SMNVEV. The CDR3 holds 21 amino acids from the cysteine to the phenylalanine. Only the CDR3 region is kept as DNA, spanning 63 bases read in frame from base 1. Broader findings and caveats from the paper: Only a single clinical trial cohort was studied, and what caused the repertoire differences, possibly disease activity or prior therapy, remained undefined. A significant rise by C4D1 was seen in CD4+ but not CD8+ TCR diversity (p=0.0027 vs p=0.16), with the rise being most apparent in complete responders (p=0.02). Trial patients with a complete response had baseline diversity similar to that of newly diagnosed patients, while partial responders and progressors had significantly lower diversity. Baseline TCR diversity was reported to be lower in newly diagnosed patients than in healthy donors, and even lower in relapsed/refractory patients. Diversity was lower in patients who began nivolumab less than 1 year after ASCT, so these patients were left out of later analyses to avoid confounding by immune reconstitution.

On this clone: Its target antigen remains unknown. Base qualities are not at hand, and no much larger clone is one base apart.

Recombination connected TRBV27 to TRBJ2-2, and 8 junction bases match TRBD2. The source is a human donor with classical Hodgkin lymphoma. The material sequenced was peripheral blood mononuclear cells (PBMCs), taken at baseline. In nucleotide form, the sequence is TGTGCCAGCAGAAGACGGCAACTGAGCACTAGCGGAATCATCGGCACCGGGGAGCTGTTTTTT. It codes for CASRRRQLSTSGIIGTGELFF.